Following are 4 T cell receptor beta chains from one sample sequenced in a study of blood T cell repertoires in COVID-19. Produced via immunoSEQ multiplex PCR; TCRdb's table is partial and in-frame only. The sample holds around 200,000 clones, over 75% seen once. What was sequenced was PBMCs or T cells enriched from blood (not recorded which). These receptors all stem from a middle-aged woman with acute COVID-19.

The chain joins TRBV7-2 to TRBJ2-2; 7 bases agree with TRBD2. Germline CDR1 and CDR2: SGHTA and FQGNSA. The CDR3 is 15 amino acids. V lost 2 bases and J lost 5; bases outside the gene matches: 5. The CDR3 loop reads CASSLRWEGTGELFF. CDR3 coding DNA: TGTGCCAGCAGCTTAAGGTGGGAGGGGACCGGGGAGCTGTTTTTT.

V usage is TRBV21-1 and J usage is TRBJ1-5; the DNA was not used to check the table's D call, TRBD1. TRBV21-1 is marked as a pseudogene. This CDR3 is built from 15 residues. CDR3 sequence (DNA): TGTGCCAGCAGGGGACAGCTCGATAGCAATCAGCCCCAGCATTTT. It translates to CASRGQLDSNQPQHF.

The chain couples TRBV7-2 to TRBJ2-7, with TRBD2 matching 15 bases. From germline, CDR1 is SGHTA and CDR2 FQGNSA. The CDR3 length is 19 residues. Trimming cost V 5 bases and J 0 bases; bases outside gene matches: 11. This chain's CDR3 is CASSHGQGLAGGLSYEQYF. CDR3 DNA sequence: TGTGCCAGCAGCCACGGACAGGGACTAGCGGGAGGCCTCTCCTACGAGCAGTACTTC.

This clone was seen a handful of times. The V gene is TRBV28, the J gene TRBJ1-5; D not certain. This CDR3 has 12 amino acids. With 8 bases removed from V and 2 bases from J, the gap between germline ends came to 7 bases. Per germline, CDR1 MDHEN and CDR2 SYDVKM. The CDR3 region has the DNA TGTGCCAGCTCTGAGGGCAATCAGCCCCAGCATTTT. Translation: CASSEGNQPQHF.